This TCR beta chain was identified in a study of blood T cell repertoires in COVID-19. Study information: Both acute and convalescent COVID-19 samples were obtained from the United States, Italy and Spain.

This clone was seen once. The CDR3 is made up of 14 amino acids. Trimming stripped 2 bases from V and 6 bases from J, with 10 bases between. Germline V gene data show CDR1 as KGHSH and CDR2 as LQKENI. Assay: immunoSEQ multiplex PCR; the TCRdb copy retains only in-frame clones and omits some. Of around 67,000 clones listed, about 93% are singletons. This sequence joins TRBV18 and TRBJ1-4; weak D call: TRBD1 (5 bases). The sequence derives from a human donor in a cohort sampled during active COVID-19. The sample taken for sequencing was peripheral blood. The CDR3 region is CASSPWGEDEKLFF. CDR3 nucleotide sequence: TGTGCCAGCTCACCATGGGGGGAGGATGAAAAACTGTTTTTT.